This TCR beta chain was sequenced for a study of T cell responses to AZD1222 COVID-19 vaccine. Whole-study results and caveats: Reports indicate that nearly half of spike-specific TCRs are directed at unmutated variant regions. Repertoires were collected only later (after the peak T cell response had occurred). At 160-218 and 743-854, vaccine-associated CD4 TCRs were dominant, and they spanned spike. The donors showed a predominance of white British ancestry and of females, with possible underestimation of clonal diversity.

Trimming took off 2 bases at V and 7 bases at J, with 12 bases between the two ends. The CDR3 extends over 15 amino acids. The germline V gene encodes CDR1 MDHEN and CDR2 SYDVKM. Assay: immunoSEQ multiplex PCR; the TCRdb copy retains only in-frame clones and omits some. This table holds about 130,000 clones, 90% found once. A word on this clone: The antigen remains undetermined.

The source material was peripheral blood, sampled on day 0 of AZD1222 vaccination. The receptor's source is an adult in good health. The chain links TRBV28 to TRBJ1-6; D is ambiguous. CDR3 DNA sequence: TGTGCCAGCAGTTTACAGGTTCTGGGAAATTCACCCCTCCACTTT. It is translated as CASSLQVLGNSPLHF.